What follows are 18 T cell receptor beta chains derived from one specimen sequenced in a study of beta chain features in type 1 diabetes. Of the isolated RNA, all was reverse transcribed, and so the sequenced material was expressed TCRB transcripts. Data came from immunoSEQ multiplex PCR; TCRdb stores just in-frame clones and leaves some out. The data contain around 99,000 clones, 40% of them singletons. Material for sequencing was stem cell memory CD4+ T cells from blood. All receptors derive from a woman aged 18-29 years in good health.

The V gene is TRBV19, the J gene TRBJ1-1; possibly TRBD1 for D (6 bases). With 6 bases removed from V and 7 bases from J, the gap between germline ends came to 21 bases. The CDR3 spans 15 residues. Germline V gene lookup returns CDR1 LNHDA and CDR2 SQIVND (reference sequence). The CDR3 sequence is CASSKPVFGQFEAFF. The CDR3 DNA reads TGTGCCAGTAGCAAGCCGGTATTTGGACAGTTTGAAGCTTTCTTT.

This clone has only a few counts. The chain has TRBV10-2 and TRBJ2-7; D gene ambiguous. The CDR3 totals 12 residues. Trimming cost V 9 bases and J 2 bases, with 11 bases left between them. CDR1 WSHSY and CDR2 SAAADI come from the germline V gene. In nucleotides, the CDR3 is TGCGCCAGTTCCCGGGTAGCCTACGAGCAGTACTTC. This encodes CASSRVAYEQYF.

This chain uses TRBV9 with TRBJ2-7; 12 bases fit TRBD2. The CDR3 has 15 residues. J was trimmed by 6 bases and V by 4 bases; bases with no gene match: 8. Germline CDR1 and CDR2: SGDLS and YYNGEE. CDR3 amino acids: CASSTGLAGTSEQYF. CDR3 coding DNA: TGTGCCAGCAGCACCGGACTAGCGGGAACGAGCGAGCAGTACTTC.

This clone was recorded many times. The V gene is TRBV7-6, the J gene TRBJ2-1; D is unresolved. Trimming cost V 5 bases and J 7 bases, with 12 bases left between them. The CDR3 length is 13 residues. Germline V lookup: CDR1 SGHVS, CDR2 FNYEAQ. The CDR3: CASSLPSRNEQFF. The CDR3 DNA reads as TGTGCCAGCAGCCTCCCCTCGAGGAATGAGCAGTTCTTC.

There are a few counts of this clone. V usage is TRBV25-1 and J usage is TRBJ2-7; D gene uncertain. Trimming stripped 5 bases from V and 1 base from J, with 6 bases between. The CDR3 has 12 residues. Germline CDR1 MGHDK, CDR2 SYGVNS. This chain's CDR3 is CASSRISYEQYF. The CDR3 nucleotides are TGTGCCAGCAGTCGTATATCCTACGAGCAGTACTTC.

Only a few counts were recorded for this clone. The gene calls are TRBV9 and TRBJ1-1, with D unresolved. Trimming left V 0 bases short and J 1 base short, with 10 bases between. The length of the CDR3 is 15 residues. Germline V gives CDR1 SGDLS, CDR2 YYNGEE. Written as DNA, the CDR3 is TGTGCCAGCAGCGTAGGAGGAGTCGGGAACACTGAAGCTTTCTTT. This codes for CASSVGGVGNTEAFF. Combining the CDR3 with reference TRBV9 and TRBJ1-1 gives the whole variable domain DSGVTQTPKHLITATGQRVTLRCSPRSGDLSVYWYQQSLDQGLQFLIQYYNGEERAKGNILERFSAQQFPDLHSELNLSSLELGDSALYFCASSVGGVGNTEAFFGQGTRLTVV.

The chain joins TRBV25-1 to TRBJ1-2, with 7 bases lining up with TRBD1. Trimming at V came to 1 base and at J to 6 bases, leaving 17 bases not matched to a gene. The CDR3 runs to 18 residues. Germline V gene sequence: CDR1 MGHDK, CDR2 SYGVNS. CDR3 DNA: TGTGCCAGCAGTGAATCAGGACAGGTCCTAGGTACTGGCCATGGCTACACCTTC. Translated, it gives CASSESGQVLGTGHGYTF.

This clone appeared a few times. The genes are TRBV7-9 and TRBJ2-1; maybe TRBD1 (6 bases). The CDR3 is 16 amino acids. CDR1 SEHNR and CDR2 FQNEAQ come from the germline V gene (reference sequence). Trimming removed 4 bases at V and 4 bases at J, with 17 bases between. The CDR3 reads CASSSASGTQYNEQFF. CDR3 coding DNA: TGTGCCAGCAGCTCCGCCTCCGGGACACAATACAATGAGCAGTTCTTC.

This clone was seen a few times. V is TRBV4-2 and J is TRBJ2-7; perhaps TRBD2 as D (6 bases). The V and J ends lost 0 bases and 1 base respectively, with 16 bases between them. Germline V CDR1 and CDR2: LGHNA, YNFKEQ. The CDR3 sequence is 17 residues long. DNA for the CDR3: TGTGCCAGCAGCCAAGATCTGTCGGAGGGCCTATCCTACGAGCAGTACTTC. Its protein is CASSQDLSEGLSYEQYF.

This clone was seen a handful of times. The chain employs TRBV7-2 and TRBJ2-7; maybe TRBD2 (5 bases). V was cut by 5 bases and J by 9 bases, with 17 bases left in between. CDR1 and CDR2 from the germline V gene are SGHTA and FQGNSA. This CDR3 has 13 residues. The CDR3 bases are TGTGCCAGCAGCCCGAGCATGAGGGTTCGGCAGTACTTC. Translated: CASSPSMRVRQYF.

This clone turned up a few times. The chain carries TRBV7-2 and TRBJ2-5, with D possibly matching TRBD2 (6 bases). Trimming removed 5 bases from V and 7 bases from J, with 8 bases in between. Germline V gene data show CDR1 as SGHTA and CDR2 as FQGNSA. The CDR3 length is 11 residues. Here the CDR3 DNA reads TGTGCCAGCAGCCTTAGCGGGACCCAGTACTTC. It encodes CASSLSGTQYF.

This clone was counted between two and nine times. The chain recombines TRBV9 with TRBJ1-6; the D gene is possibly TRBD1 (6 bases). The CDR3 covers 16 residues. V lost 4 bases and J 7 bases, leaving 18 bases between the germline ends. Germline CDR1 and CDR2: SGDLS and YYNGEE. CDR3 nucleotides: TGTGCCAGCAGCCCGTTGGACAGAACGGAAAATTCACCCCTCCACTTT. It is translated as CASSPLDRTENSPLHF.

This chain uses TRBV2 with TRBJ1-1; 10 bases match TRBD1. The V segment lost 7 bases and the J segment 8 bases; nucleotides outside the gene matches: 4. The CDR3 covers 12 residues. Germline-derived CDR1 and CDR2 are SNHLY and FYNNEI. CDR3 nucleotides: TGTGCCAGCACAGGACAGGGGGTGGAAGCTTTCTTT. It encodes CASTGQGVEAFF.

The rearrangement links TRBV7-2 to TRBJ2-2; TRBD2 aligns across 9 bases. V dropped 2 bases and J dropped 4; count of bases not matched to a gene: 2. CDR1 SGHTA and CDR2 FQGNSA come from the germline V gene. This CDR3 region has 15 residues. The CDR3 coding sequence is TGTGCCAGCAGCTTAAGACTAGCGGTCACCGGGGAGCTGTTTTTT. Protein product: CASSLRLAVTGELFF.

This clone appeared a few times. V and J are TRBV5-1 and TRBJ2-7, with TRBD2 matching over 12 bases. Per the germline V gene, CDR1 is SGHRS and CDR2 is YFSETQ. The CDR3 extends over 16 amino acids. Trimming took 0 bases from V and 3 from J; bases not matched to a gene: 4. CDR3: CASSLARLAGDYEQYF. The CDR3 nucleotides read TGCGCCAGCAGCTTGGCCCGACTAGCGGGAGACTACGAGCAGTACTTC.

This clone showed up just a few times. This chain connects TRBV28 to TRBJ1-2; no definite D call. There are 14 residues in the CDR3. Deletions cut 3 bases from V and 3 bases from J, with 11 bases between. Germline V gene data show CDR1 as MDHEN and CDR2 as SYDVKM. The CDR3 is CASSFSQVDYGYTF. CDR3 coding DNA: TGTGCCAGCAGTTTCTCCCAGGTTGACTATGGCTACACCTTC.

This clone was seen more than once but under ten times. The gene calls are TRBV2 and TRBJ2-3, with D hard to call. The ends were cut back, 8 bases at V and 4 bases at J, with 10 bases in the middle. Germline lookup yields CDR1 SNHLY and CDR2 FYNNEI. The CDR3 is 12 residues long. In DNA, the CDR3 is TGTGCCAGCGCGCTATACCCAGATACGCAGTATTTT. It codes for CASALYPDTQYF. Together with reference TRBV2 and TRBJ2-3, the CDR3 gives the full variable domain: EPEVTQTPSHQVTQMGQEVILRCVPISNHLYFYWYRQILGQKVEFLVSFYNNEISEKSEIFDDQFSVERPDGSNFTLKIRSTKLEDSAMYFCASALYPDTQYFGPGTRLTVL.

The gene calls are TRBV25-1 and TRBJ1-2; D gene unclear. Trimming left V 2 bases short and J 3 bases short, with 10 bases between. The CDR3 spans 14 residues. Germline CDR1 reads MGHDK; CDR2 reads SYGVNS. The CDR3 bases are TGTGCCAGCAGTGAAGGTCCTACTTACTATGGCTACACCTTC. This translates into CASSEGPTYYGYTF.